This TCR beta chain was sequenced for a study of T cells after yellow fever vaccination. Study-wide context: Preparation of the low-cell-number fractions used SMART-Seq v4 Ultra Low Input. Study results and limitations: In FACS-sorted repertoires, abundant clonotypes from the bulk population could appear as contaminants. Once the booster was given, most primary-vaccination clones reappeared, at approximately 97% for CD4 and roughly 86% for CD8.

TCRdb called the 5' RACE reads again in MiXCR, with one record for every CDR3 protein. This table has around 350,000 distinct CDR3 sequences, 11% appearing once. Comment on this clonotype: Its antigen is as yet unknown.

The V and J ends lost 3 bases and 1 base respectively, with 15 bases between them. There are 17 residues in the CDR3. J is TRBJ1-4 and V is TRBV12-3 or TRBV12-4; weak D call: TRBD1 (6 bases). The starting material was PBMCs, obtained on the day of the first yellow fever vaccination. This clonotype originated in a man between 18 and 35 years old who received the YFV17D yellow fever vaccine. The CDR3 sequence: CASSFGDMRGTNEKLFF. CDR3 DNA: TGTGCCAGCAGTTTCGGGGACATGAGAGGAACTAATGAAAAACTGTTTTTT.